A single TCR beta chain is shown here with its context. Its cognate antigen is unknown. Quantitative molecular-barcoded 5'-RACE generated the TCR beta libraries. TCRdb called the 5' RACE reads again in MiXCR, with one record for every CDR3 protein. The table records just under 550,000 distinct CDR3 sequences, roughly 12% of them present only once. These data belong to a study of CD8 T cells in ankylosing spondylitis. Findings of the study overall: What seemed typical of ankylosing spondylitis blood was a TCR beta motif built from eight highly homologous variants. Disease-linked clones bore a CD8+ phenotype and were relatively rare in peripheral blood. Enrichment of disease-linked clones was reportedly significant in matched ankylosing spondylitis synovial fluid. Earlier work had already found some motif variants in reactive arthritis synovial fluid and blood.

V was pared by 8 bases and J by 1 base, with 11 bases between. Per the germline V gene, CDR1 is MNHEY and CDR2 is SVGEGT. The CDR3 loop spans 13 amino acids. This TCR came from a male donor with ankylosing spondylitis. The chain employs TRBV6-2 or TRBV6-3 and TRBJ1-1, with unresolved D. Sequencing input: blood, either unsorted or a sorted T cell fraction (not recorded which). The CDR3 here is CASWTAWNTEAFF. In DNA form, the CDR3 reads TGTGCCAGCTGGACGGCCTGGAACACTGAAGCTTTCTTT.